This is a list of T cell receptor beta chains from one sample in a study of T cells in Graves' hyperthyroidism and ophthalmopathy. TCRdb re-analysed the multiplex PCR reads in MiXCR, keeping a single row per CDR3 protein. The sample has 530,000 or so distinct CDR3 sequences, about half seen once. Sequencing was carried out using peripheral blood or thyroid tissue (not recorded which). The receptors come from a woman between 18 and 29 years old with Graves' hyperthyroidism. Both conserved end residues are part of each CDR3. The D gene is left open where the match is weak. Size is stated for part of the rows, as once, few or many counts, or as a class when the clone is expanded.

>TRBJ1-1|-|-|TRBV5-6
CASSLEETANTEAFF
TGTGCCAGCAGCTTGGAGGAGACGGCGAACACTGAAGCCTTCTTT
>TRBJ1-1|many|-|TRBV2
CASSEWGNTEAFF
TGTGCCAGCAGTGAATGGGGGAACACTGAAGCTTTCTTT
>TRBJ1-2|few|TRBD1|TRBV10-3
CAISGDREENYGYTF
TGTGCCATCAGTGGGGACAGGGAGGAGAACTATGGCTACACCTTC
>TRBJ2-7|-|-|TRBV7-6
CASNPSAASYEQYF
TGTGCCAGCAACCCGAGCGCAGCTTCCTACGAGCAGTACTTC
>TRBJ2-5|-|-|TRBV3-1
CASSLNGGQETQYF
TGTGCCAGCAGCCTCAATGGCGGACAAGAGACCCAGTACTTC
>TRBJ2-7|-|TRBD2|TRBV20-1
CSARSGTSHFYEQYF
TGCAGTGCTAGATCGGGGACTAGCCATTTCTACGAGCAGTACTTC
>TRBJ1-1|-|-|TRBV7-2
CAIPEVVGLGTSAFF
TGTGCCATACCTGAAGTAGTAGGGCTCGGGACCTCAGCTTTCTTT
>TRBJ2-1|-|-|TRBV9
CASSVATYNEQFF
TGTGCCAGCAGCGTAGCCACCTACAATGAGCAGTTCTTC
>TRBJ2-7|-|-|TRBV4-3
CASSQEYYTIYEQYF
TGCGCCAGCAGCCAAGAATATTACACGATCTACGAGCAGTACTTC
>TRBJ1-5|-|-|TRBV20-1
CSARARGGQETQHF
TGCAGTGCTAGAGCGAGAGGGGGGCAAGAGACCCAGCATTTT
>TRBJ2-7|many|-|TRBV2
CASSQRGQPDEQYF
TGTGCCAGCAGTCAACGCGGACAGCCAGACGAGCAGTACTTC
>TRBJ1-6|-|TRBD1|TRBV29-1
CSARQGARSPLHF
TGCAGCGCTAGACAGGGGGCCCGTTCACCCCTCCACTTT
>TRBJ2-7|-|TRBD2|TRBV12-3/TRBV12-4
CASSGTSVYEQYF
TGTGCCAGCAGCGGGACTAGCGTGTACGAGCAGTACTTC
>TRBJ1-2|many|TRBD1|TRBV5-6
CASTGTGVYGYTF
TGTGCCAGCACCGGGACAGGGGTGTATGGCTACACCTTC
>TRBJ1-4|many|-|TRBV27
CASSPVDTVGTNEKLFF
TGTGCCAGCAGTCCGGTGGACACGGTCGGGACTAATGAAAAACTGTTTTTT
>TRBJ2-2|-|TRBD2|TRBV4-1
CASSQATLSRGGGELFF
TGCGCCAGCAGCCAAGCAACCTTATCCCGCGGGGGCGGGGAGCTGTTTTTT
>TRBJ1-1|many|-|TRBV7-9
CASTISTVNTEAFF
TGTGCCAGCACCATTTCGACAGTGAACACTGAAGCTTTCTTT
>TRBJ2-5|many|-|TRBV15
CATSRFREGLETQYF
TGTGCCACCAGCAGATTTCGGGAAGGGTTGGAGACCCAGTACTTC
>TRBJ2-5|-|TRBD1|TRBV7-9
CASSWPGGYETQYF
TGTGCCAGCAGCTGGCCAGGGGGCTATGAGACCCAGTACTTC